This paragraph reports one T cell receptor beta chain. Its antigen has not been determined. The sample holds no much larger clone one base away, and base qualities are not on file. TCRbeta CDR3 regions were amplified from genomic DNA by means of the immunoSEQ Assay, a bias-controlled multiplex PCR. The authors processed their data as follows. Nucleated cell counts per sample were estimated from amplification of reference gene primers within the assay. To quantify the absolute abundance of each unique TCRbeta CDR3 rearrangement, sequence reads were collapsed and filtered. For each sample, productive Simpson clonality was calculated as the square root of Simpson's diversity index over productive rearrangements. TCRdb carries this immuneACCESS record with in-frame sequences only. Its versions omit some clonotypes, under half of them owing to an unresolved V gene in the studies checked, with the rest unexplained. V and J calls and clone size are given by that table; D and trimming were obtained from the DNA. The sample table contains 200,000 to 250,000 clones; only one count was recorded for about 87% of them. Together, the top ten hold approximately 0.9% of the sample.

The data were taken from a study of blood T cell repertoires in COVID-19 (dated by TCRdb to about 2020). Study-level background: Collaborator samples came from the United States, Italy and Spain and covered acute and convalescent phases of COVID-19. The material from the prospective study consisted of cDNA or gDNA derived from T cells, B-cell-depleted T cells, or PBMCs. The dataset comprised deeply sampled blood TCRbeta repertoires from subjects exposed to, actively infected with, or recovered from COVID-19. The repertoires were released in a freely available public database meant as a resource for research on the immune response to SARS-CoV-2. The samples were drawn from two sources: the first 160 participants of the ongoing ImmuneRACE study, and some 1,300 subjects contributed by 6 global collaborators. Sample metadata almost always included a de-identified subject ID, COVID-19 status, age in years and sex. Where HLA class I and class II types were available, the types were taken from metadata supplied by the sample provider, not from assay-based typing.

Broader findings and caveats from the paper: The quantity of clinical and demographic metadata differed by source and by participant and was supplied without curation.

Sequences SGHRS (CDR1) and YFSETQ (CDR2) are obtained from the germline V gene. V and J are truncated by 5 bases and 0 bases respectively, leaving an intervening sequence of 17 bases. From the cysteine up to the phenylalanine, the CDR3 has a length of 16 residues. The CDR3 DNA has 48 bases and is translated from base 1. Participants in the prospective study were aged roughly 18 to 89 years, lived in under 30 United States geographic areas, and enrolled through a virtual design. To assign participants to cohorts, the prospective study relied on clinical history that participants themselves reported in a screening survey and a study questionnaire. Exposed participants had been in contact with someone with a PCR-confirmed or clinician-diagnosed COVID-19 case within 2 weeks of study entry. In the prospective study, mobile phlebotomists collected whole blood, serum and a nasopharyngeal or oropharyngeal swab from each participant. Over a 2-month period, participants in the prospective study had the option of providing additional blood draws and questionnaires. Prospective study blood samples were shipped either frozen or at room temperature before DNA extraction.

The TCR originated in a man aged 45 to 65 who had been exposed to COVID-19. The sequencing input was PBMCs or T cells enriched from blood (not recorded which). The sequence links TRBV5-1 to TRBJ1-1; the D gene is possibly TRBD1, with 6 bases matching. The sequence in DNA is TGCGCCAGCAGACCGTCCCGACAGGAGATGAACACTGAAGCTTTCTTT. It encodes CASRPSRQEMNTEAFF. With the rest looked up from the reference TRBV5-1 and TRBJ1-1 genes rather than sequenced, the full variable domain is KAGVTQTPRYLIKTRGQQVTLSCSPISGHRSVSWYQQTPGQGLQFLFEYFSETQRNKGNFPGRFSGRQFSNSRSEMNVSTLELGDSALYLCASRPSRQEMNTEAFFGQGTRLTVV.